Detailed here is one TCR beta chain. The antigen is not known. V shed 3 bases, J shed 7 bases, and the junction held 2 bases outside the gene matches. The CDR3 consists of 12 residues. CDR1 is SGDLS, CDR2 YYNGEE, per germline. The data belong to a study of identical twins. General study results and limits: Not following the same donors, the study drew its conclusions from cross-sectional statistical analysis. An excess of low generation probability was shown by twin-shared out-of-frame alpha sequences.

TCRdb re-called the 5' RACE reads with MiXCR, one entry per CDR3 protein. The table has 250,000 to 300,000 distinct CDR3 sequences, about 8.9% seen once. These sequences were also reported in another study, on yellow fever vaccine responses in identical twins.

This clonotype originated in a woman younger than 35 in good health. The chain uses TRBV9 and TRBJ2-7; 9 positions agree with TRBD2. Sequencing was performed on CD8+ T cells sorted from blood. CDR3 in DNA: TGTGCCAGCAGCGCCAGCGGGAGGGAGCAGTACTTC. This codes for CASSASGREQYF.